These 6 T cell receptor beta chains share one sample of origin, sequenced in a study of Ad26.COV2.S vaccination and SARS-CoV-2 variants. The assay was immunoSEQ multiplex PCR, and TCRdb's table has in-frame clones only and misses some. The sample has a few hundred thousand clones, roughly 91% seen once. The treatment denotes: roughly 19 received Ad26.COV2.S at low or high dose, single or two shots; several received placebo; per-sample allocation not given. Samples were taken on day 63 after the first vaccine or placebo injection. This specimen was peripheral blood, taken in a trial of Ad26.COV2.S vaccine versus placebo. These TCRs come from a person aged 18-60 years who received the Ad26.COV2.S COVID-19 vaccine or a placebo.

With respect to this clone: Germline and junction disagree at one end, which may indicate a read error. The genes are TRBV2 and TRBJ2-3; TRBD2 aligns across 8 bases. Germline loops: CDR1 SNHLY, CDR2 FYNNEI. The CDR3 loop spans 13 amino acids. CDR3 coding DNA: TGTGCCAGCAGGGAAGCGGGGGTAGATACGCAGTATTTT. This encodes CASREAGVDTQYF.

The CDR3 sequence: CASTMNGGDTEAFF. In nucleotides, the CDR3 is TGTGCCAGCACCATGAATGGAGGGGATACTGAAGCTTTCTTT. The chain employs TRBV6-5 and TRBJ1-1; tentatively, D is TRBD1 (5 bases). The V end was cut by 7 bases, the J end by 5 bases, with 17 bases between. In germline, CDR1 is MNHEY, CDR2 SVGAGI. This CDR3 has 14 residues.

V is TRBV5-1 and J is TRBJ1-1, with 8 bases matching TRBD1. Germline CDR1 reads SGHRS; CDR2 reads YFSETQ. The CDR3 length is 17 residues. The V segment lost 4 bases and the J segment 2 bases; nucleotides outside the gene matches: 13. The CDR3 loop reads CASSPRTRTGPNTEAFF. For the CDR3, the DNA is TGCGCCAGCAGCCCGCGTACCCGGACAGGGCCAAACACTGAAGCTTTCTTT.

The rearrangement links TRBV10-3 to TRBJ1-3; D not certain. Looked up from germline, CDR1 is ENHRY and CDR2 is SYGVKD. V lost 7 bases, J lost 0 bases, and 7 bases lay in between. There are 13 residues in the CDR3. The CDR3 protein is CAIKKSSGNTIYF. CDR3 bases: TGTGCCATCAAGAAGAGCTCTGGAAACACCATATATTTT.

This rearrangement joins TRBV27 to TRBJ2-3; no firm D call. Trimming pared 0 bases from V and 2 bases from J, leaving 9 bases between. The CDR3 is 15 residues long. Germline CDR1 reads MNHEY; CDR2 reads SMNVEV (reference sequence). The CDR3 DNA reads as TGTGCCAGCAGTTTATCTAAAGGATTCACAGATACGCAGTATTTT. It is translated as CASSLSKGFTDTQYF.

The chain carries TRBV5-8 and TRBJ2-2; 8 positions match TRBD2. J was trimmed by 4 bases and V by 2 bases; bases with no gene match: 4. The CDR3 totals 15 residues. Germline V CDR1 and CDR2: SGHTS, YDEGEE. In nucleotides, the CDR3 is TGTGCCAGCAGCTTCGTCGGGGGGGGCACCGGGGAGCTGTTTTTT. It translates to CASSFVGGGTGELFF.